This paragraph reports one T cell receptor (beta chain). Its antigen is unknown. This record belongs to a study of shared clonotypes between healthy human individuals. Deep-level settings were used for running the assay. Sequencing was performed with immunoSEQ multiplex PCR; in TCRdb, only in-frame clones are kept and a portion is missing. The data hold about 590,000 clones, with less than 97% observed a single time. Losses at the gene ends were 0 bases for V and 6 bases for J; bases not matched to a gene: 7. There are 16 residues in the CDR3. Germline-derived CDR1 and CDR2 are MGHRA and YSYEKL. Naive CD8 populations comprised CD45RO-negative cells positively selected for CCR7, excluding terminally differentiated effector memory CD45RA+ cells. Points from the study as a whole: Only blood samples were collected, and tissue repertoires likely differ. Sharing across a handful of donors was seen in 4.5% to 5.5% of naive CD4 clonotypes. Unshared clonotypes carried lower generation probabilities than those common to all four donors.

This receptor was taken from a woman in her 30s in good health. V and J are TRBV4-1 and TRBJ2-2; 7 nucleotides align to TRBD1. The material sequenced was naive CD8+ T cells sorted from blood. The CDR3 is CASSQEWGQRAGELFF. CDR3 nucleotide sequence: TGCGCCAGCAGCCAAGAGTGGGGACAGAGGGCCGGGGAGCTGTTTTTT.